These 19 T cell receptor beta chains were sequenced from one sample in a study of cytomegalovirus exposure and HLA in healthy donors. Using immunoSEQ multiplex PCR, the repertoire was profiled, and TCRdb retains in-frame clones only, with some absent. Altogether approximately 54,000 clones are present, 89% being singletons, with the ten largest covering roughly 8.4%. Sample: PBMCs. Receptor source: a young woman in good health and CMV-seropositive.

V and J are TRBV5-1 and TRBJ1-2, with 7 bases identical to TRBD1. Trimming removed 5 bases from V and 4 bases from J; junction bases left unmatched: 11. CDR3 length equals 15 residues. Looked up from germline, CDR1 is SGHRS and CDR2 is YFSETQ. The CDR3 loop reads CASSLGNRDSYGYTF. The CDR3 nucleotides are TGCGCCAGCAGTCTGGGAAACCGGGACAGCTATGGCTACACCTTC.

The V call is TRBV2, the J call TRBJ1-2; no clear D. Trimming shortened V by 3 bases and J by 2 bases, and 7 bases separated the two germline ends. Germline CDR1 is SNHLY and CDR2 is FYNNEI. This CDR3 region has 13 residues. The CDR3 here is CASSESENYGYTF. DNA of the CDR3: TGTGCCAGCAGTGAGAGCGAGAACTATGGCTACACCTTC.

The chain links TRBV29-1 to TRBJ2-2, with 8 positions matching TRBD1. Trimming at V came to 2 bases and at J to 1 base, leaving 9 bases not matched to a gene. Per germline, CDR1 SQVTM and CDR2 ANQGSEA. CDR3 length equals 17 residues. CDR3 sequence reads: CSVEFTRDRRNTGELFF. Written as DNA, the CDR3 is TGCAGCGTTGAATTCACACGGGACAGGAGGAACACCGGGGAGCTGTTTTTT.

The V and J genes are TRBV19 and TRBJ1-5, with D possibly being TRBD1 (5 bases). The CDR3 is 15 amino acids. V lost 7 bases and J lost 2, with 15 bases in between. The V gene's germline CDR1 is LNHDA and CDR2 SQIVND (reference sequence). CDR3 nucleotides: TGTGCCAGTACCCTTTTGGGGGAGGGCAATCAGCCCCAGCATTTT. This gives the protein CASTLLGEGNQPQHF. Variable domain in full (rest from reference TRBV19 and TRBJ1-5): DGGITQSPKYLFRKEGQNVTLSCEQNLNHDAMYWYRQDPGQGLRLIYYSQIVNDFQKGDIAEGYSVSREKKESFPLTVTSAQKNPTAFYLCASTLLGEGNQPQHFGDGTRLSIL.

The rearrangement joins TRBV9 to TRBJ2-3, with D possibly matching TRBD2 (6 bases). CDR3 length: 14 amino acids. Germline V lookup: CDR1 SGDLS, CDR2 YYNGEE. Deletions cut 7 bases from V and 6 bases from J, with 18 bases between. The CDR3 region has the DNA TGTGCCAGCTCGACGGAGGGAGCACGGGATACGCAGTATTTT. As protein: CASSTEGARDTQYF.

The CDR3 here is CASSPGTSGPTGELFF. CDR3 in DNA: TGTGCCAGCAGCCCAGGGACTAGCGGCCCCACCGGGGAGCTGTTTTTT. The chain joins TRBV11-3 to TRBJ2-2, with 11 bases fitting TRBD2. The J segment lost 4 bases and the V segment lost 5 bases, leaving 6 bases of the junction unmatched. CDR1 SGHNT and CDR2 YENEEA come from the germline V gene. The length of the CDR3 is 16 residues.

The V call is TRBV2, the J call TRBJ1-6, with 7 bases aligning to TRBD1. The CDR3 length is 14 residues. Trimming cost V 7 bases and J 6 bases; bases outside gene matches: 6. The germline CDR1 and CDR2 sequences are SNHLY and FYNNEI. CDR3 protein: CASKRQGPNSPLHF. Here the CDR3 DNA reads TGTGCCAGCAAAAGACAGGGCCCTAATTCACCCCTCCACTTT.

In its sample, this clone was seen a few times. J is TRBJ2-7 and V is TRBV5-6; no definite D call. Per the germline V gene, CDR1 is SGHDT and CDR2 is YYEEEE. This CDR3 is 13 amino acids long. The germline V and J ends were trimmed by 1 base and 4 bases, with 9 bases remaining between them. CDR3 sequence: CASSLPNLYEQYF. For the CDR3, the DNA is TGTGCCAGCAGCTTGCCCAATTTGTACGAGCAGTACTTC.

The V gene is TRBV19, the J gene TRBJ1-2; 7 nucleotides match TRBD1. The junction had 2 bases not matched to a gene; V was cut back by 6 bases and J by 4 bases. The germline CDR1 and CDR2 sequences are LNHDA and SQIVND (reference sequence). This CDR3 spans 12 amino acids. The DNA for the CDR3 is TGTGCCAGTAGGCGGGACAGCTATGGCTACACCTTC. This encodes CASRRDSYGYTF. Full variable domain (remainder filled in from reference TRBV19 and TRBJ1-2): DGGITQSPKYLFRKEGQNVTLSCEQNLNHDAMYWYRQDPGQGLRLIYYSQIVNDFQKGDIAEGYSVSREKKESFPLTVTSAQKNPTAFYLCASRRDSYGYTFGSGTRLTVV.

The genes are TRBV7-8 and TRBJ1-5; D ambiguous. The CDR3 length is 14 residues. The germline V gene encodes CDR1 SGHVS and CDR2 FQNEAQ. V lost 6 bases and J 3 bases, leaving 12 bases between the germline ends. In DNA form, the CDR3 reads TGTGCCAGCAGTGCAGGTCGCCACAATCAGCCCCAGCATTTT. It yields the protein CASSAGRHNQPQHF.

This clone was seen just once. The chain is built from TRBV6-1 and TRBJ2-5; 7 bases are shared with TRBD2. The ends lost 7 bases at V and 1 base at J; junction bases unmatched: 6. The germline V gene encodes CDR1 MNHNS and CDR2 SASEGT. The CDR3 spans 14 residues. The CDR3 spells CASMGGGIQETQYF. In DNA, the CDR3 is TGTGCCAGCATGGGGGGGGGTATCCAAGAGACCCAGTACTTC.

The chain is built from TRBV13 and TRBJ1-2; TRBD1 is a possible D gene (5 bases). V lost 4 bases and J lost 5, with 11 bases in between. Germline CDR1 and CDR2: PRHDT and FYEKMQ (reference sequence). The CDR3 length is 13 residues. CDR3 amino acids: CASSSGDGYGYTF. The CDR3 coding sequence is TGTGCCAGCAGCTCGGGGGACGGTTATGGCTACACCTTC.

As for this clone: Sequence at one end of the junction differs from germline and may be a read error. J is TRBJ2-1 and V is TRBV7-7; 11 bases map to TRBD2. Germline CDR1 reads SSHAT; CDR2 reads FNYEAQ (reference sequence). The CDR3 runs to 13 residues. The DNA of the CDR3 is TGTGCTAGCAGCTTAGCGGGGGGGGTTGAGCAGTTCTTC. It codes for CASSLAGGVEQFF. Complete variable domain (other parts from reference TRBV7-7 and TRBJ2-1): GAGVSQSPRYKVTKRGQDVTLRCDPISSHATLYWYQQALGQGPEFLTYFNYEAQPDKSGLPSDRFSAERPEGSISTLTIQRTEQRDSAMYRCASSLAGGVEQFFGPGTRLTVL.

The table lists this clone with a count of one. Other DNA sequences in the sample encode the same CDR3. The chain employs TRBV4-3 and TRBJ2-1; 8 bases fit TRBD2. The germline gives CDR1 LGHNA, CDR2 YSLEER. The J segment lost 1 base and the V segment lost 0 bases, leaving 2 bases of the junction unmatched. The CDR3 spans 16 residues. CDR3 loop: CASSQDSSGSYNEQFF. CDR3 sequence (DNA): TGCGCCAGCAGCCAAGATTCTAGCGGGTCCTACAATGAGCAGTTCTTC.

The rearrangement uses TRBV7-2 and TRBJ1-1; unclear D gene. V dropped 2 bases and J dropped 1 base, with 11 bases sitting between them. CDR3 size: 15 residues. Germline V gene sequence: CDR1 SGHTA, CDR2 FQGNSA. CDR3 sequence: CASSLSRRPNTEAFF. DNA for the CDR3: TGTGCCAGCAGCTTAAGCCGGCGGCCGAACACTGAAGCTTTCTTT.

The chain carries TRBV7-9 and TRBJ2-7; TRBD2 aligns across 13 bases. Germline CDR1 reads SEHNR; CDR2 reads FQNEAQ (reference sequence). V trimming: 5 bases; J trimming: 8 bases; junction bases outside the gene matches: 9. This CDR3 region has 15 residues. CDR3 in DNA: TGTGCCAGCAGCCGGTCGGGACTAGCGGGGAGCAAGCAGTACTTC. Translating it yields CASSRSGLAGSKQYF.

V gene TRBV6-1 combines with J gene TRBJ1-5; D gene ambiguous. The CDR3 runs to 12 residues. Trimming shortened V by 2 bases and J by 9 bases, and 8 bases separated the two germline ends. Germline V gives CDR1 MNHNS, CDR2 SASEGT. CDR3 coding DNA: TGTGCCAGCAGTGAAACTTCCCCGCCCCAGCATTTT. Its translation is CASSETSPPQHF.

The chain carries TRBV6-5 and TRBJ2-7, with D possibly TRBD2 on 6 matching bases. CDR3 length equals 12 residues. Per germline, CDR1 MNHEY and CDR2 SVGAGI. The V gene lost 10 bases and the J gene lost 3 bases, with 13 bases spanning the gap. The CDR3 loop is CATLGTFYEQYF. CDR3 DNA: TGTGCCACGCTCGGGACTTTCTACGAGCAGTACTTC.

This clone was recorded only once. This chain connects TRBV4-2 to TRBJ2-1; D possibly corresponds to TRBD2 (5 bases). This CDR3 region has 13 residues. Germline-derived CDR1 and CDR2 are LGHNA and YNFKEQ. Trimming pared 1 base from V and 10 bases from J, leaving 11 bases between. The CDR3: CASSQVSSSEQFF. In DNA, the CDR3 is TGTGCCAGCAGCCAAGTGTCTAGCTCCGAGCAGTTCTTC.